Each of the 20 T cell receptor beta chains below was sequenced from the same sample in a study of T cell repertoires in cytomegalovirus infection. In TCRdb, the reads were re-called with MiXCR into one record per CDR3 protein. The sample contains 80,000 to 95,000 distinct CDR3 sequences, approximately 30% of which appear only once. No antigen has been identified for these receptors. The specimen was CD8+ T cells from cultured PBMCs, collected from culture after CMV antigen stimulation. Source of these receptors: a human donor in good health (CMV status not recorded). Some clones in this sample may be carry-over from other donors' samples.

The CDR3 DNA reads as TGTGCCAGCAGTTTAGTGGGGGGACAGCCCCAGCATTTT. As protein: CASSLVGGQPQHF. The rearrangement uses TRBV28 and TRBJ1-5; tentatively, D is TRBD1 (5 bases). The CDR3 runs to 13 residues. CDR1 is MDHEN, CDR2 SYDVKM, per germline. The germline V and J ends were trimmed by 2 bases and 7 bases, with 9 bases remaining between them.

The rearrangement joins TRBV7-3 to TRBJ1-1, with TRBD1 identical over 11 bases. V dropped 5 bases and J dropped 4; count of bases not matched to a gene: 3. Looked up from germline, CDR1 is SGHTA and CDR2 is FQGTGA. The CDR3 covers 14 residues. The CDR3 bases are TGTGCCAGCAGCCCGGGGACAGGGGGCACTGAAGCTTTCTTT. This translates into CASSPGTGGTEAFF.

The genes are TRBV20-1 and TRBJ1-2; D is possibly TRBD1 (6 bases). Germline loops: CDR1 DFQATT, CDR2 SNEGSKA (reference sequence). CDR3 length: 16 amino acids. Trimming left V 0 bases short and J 4 bases short, with 18 bases between. CDR3 nucleotides: TGCAGTGCTAGAGACACCCTGACAGGAACCCTCTATGGCTACACCTTC. Protein: CSARDTLTGTLYGYTF.

This clonotype turned up a few times. V and J are TRBV18 and TRBJ1-2; 8 bases are shared with TRBD1. The V and J ends lost 2 bases and 6 bases, in that order; junction bases with no gene match: 5. The CDR3 totals 14 residues. Germline V gene data show CDR1 as KGHSH and CDR2 as LQKENI. The CDR3 region has the DNA TGTGCCAGCTCACCATTCGACAGGGGAGATGGCTACACCTTC. Protein: CASSPFDRGDGYTF.

This clonotype was recorded many times. The chain links TRBV15 to TRBJ2-1; 15 positions agree with TRBD2. Germline loops: CDR1 LNHNV, CDR2 YYDKDF (reference sequence). J lost 7 bases, V lost 5 bases, and 3 bases had no gene match. CDR3 length equals 15 residues. The CDR3 sequence is CATSWTSGGANEQFF. CDR3 nucleotide sequence: TGTGCCACCAGCTGGACTAGCGGGGGGGCAAATGAGCAGTTCTTC. The complete variable domain, with remaining parts taken from reference TRBV15 and TRBJ2-1, reads DAMVIQNPRYQVTQFGKPVTLSCSQTLNHNVMYWYQQKSSQAPKLLFHYYDKDFNNEADTPDNFQSRRPNTSFCFLDIRSPGLGDTAMYLCATSWTSGGANEQFFGPGTRLTVL.

The chain carries TRBV7-9 and TRBJ1-1, with a weak D call TRBD1 (6 bases). Deletions cut 4 bases from V and 1 base from J, with 10 bases between. CDR3 size: 14 residues. The germline V gene has CDR1 SEHNR and CDR2 FQNEAQ (reference sequence). CDR3 protein: CASSYRDANTEAFF. The CDR3 DNA follows: TGTGCCAGCAGCTACAGGGACGCGAACACTGAAGCTTTCTTT. Supplemented by reference TRBV7-9 and TRBJ1-1, the full variable domain reads DTGVSQNPRHKITKRGQNVTFRCDPISEHNRLYWYRQTLGQGPEFLTYFQNEAQLEKSRLLSDRFSAERPKGSFSTLEIQRTEQGDSAMYLCASSYRDANTEAFFGQGTRLTVV.

This clonotype was observed a few times. The gene calls are TRBV5-1 and TRBJ2-7; no definite D call. Germline CDR1 and CDR2: SGHRS and YFSETQ. The V and J ends lost 3 bases and 1 base respectively, with 8 bases between them. This CDR3 comprises 13 residues. Here the CDR3 DNA reads TGCGCCAGCAGCTCTGAACAGTCCTACGAGCAGTACTTC. This encodes CASSSEQSYEQYF.

Ten or more counts support this clonotype. V usage is TRBV7-2 and J usage is TRBJ2-2; no clear D. Germline V gives CDR1 SGHTA, CDR2 FQGNSA. Trimming removed 5 bases at V and 4 bases at J, with 20 bases between. There are 17 residues in the CDR3. CDR3 sequence: CASSPNLGWVGTGELFF. The CDR3 nucleotides are TGTGCCAGCAGCCCAAACCTAGGGTGGGTAGGCACCGGGGAGCTGTTTTTT.

In its sample, this clonotype was seen many times. The chain employs TRBV28 and TRBJ1-1, with no clear D. Germline lookup yields CDR1 MDHEN and CDR2 SYDVKM. The V and J ends lost 1 base and 6 bases respectively, with 9 bases between them. This CDR3 is built from 13 residues. The CDR3 DNA reads as TGTGCCAGCAGTTTATTCGGGAGGGCTGAAGCTTTCTTT. This sequence encodes CASSLFGRAEAFF.

This chain joins TRBV28 and TRBJ2-7, with 8 bases lining up with TRBD1. J was trimmed by 5 bases and V by 3 bases; bases with no gene match: 12. Looked up from germline, CDR1 is MDHEN and CDR2 is SYDVKM. There are 16 residues in the CDR3. CDR3 loop: CASSFPSATGVNEQYF. The CDR3 DNA reads as TGTGCCAGCAGTTTCCCCTCCGCGACAGGGGTAAACGAGCAGTACTTC.

The chain links TRBV6-1 to TRBJ1-4; TRBD1 agrees at 7 bases. V was clipped by 6 bases and J by 2 bases; unmatched bases: 9. Per the germline V gene, CDR1 is MNHNS and CDR2 is SASEGT. CDR3 length: 16 amino acids. CDR3 sequence reads: CASRETGVATNEKLFF. The DNA for the CDR3 is TGTGCCAGCAGAGAAACAGGGGTTGCGACTAATGAAAAACTGTTTTTT.

The rearrangement uses TRBV12-3 or TRBV12-4 and TRBJ2-1; TRBD2 matches 7 bases. There are 15 residues in the CDR3. V shed 5 bases, J shed 6 bases, and the junction held 10 bases outside the gene matches. CDR3 coding DNA: TGTGCCAGCAGTGCCGCACCTGGGGGGGGCAATGAGCAGTTCTTC. Its protein product is CASSAAPGGGNEQFF.

The chain uses TRBV6-6 and TRBJ1-5; TRBD1 might be the D (6 bases). Trimming pared 4 bases from V and 3 bases from J, leaving 13 bases between. The CDR3 is made up of 15 amino acids. The germline gives CDR1 MNHNY, CDR2 SVGAGI (reference sequence). The CDR3 here is CASSSGQRFNQPQHF. The CDR3, as DNA: TGTGCCAGCAGTTCAGGACAGCGCTTCAATCAGCCCCAGCATTTT.

The table lists this clonotype with a count of one. The chain's CDR3 is CATSRQGVLAGAVYEQYF. CDR3 DNA sequence: TGTGCCACCAGCAGACAAGGGGTTCTAGCGGGGGCCGTCTACGAGCAGTACTTC. The rearrangement links TRBV15 to TRBJ2-7, with 10 bases identical to TRBD2. Germline V gene sequence: CDR1 LNHNV, CDR2 YYDKDF (reference sequence). V dropped 2 bases and J dropped 3; count of bases not matched to a gene: 13. CDR3 length: 18 residues. Full variable domain (outside the CDR3, taken from reference TRBV15 and TRBJ2-7): DAMVIQNPRYQVTQFGKPVTLSCSQTLNHNVMYWYQQKSSQAPKLLFHYYDKDFNNEADTPDNFQSRRPNTSFCFLDIRSPGLGDTAMYLCATSRQGVLAGAVYEQYFGPGTRLTVT.

The chain combines TRBV27 with TRBJ1-1; possible D gene TRBD1, 5 bases. V lost 5 bases to trimming and J lost 2 bases, with 12 bases between them. The CDR3 loop spans 14 amino acids. Germline assignment: CDR1 MNHEY and CDR2 SMNVEV (reference sequence). CDR3 residues: CASSPWGGNTEAFF. The CDR3 DNA sequence: TGTGCCAGCAGTCCATGGGGGGGAAACACTGAAGCTTTCTTT.

This rearrangement joins TRBV6-5 to TRBJ2-7; D is unresolved. The CDR3 runs to 13 residues. CDR1 MNHEY and CDR2 SVGAGI come from the germline V gene. The V and J ends lost 0 bases and 2 bases respectively, with 5 bases between them. The CDR3 is CASSYSGTYEQYF. CDR3 DNA: TGTGCCAGCAGTTACTCTGGCACCTACGAGCAGTACTTC.

The chain joins TRBV11-2 to TRBJ2-3, with a possible D match to TRBD1 (5 bases). Germline V gives CDR1 SGHAT, CDR2 FQNNGV. The V gene lost 0 bases and the J gene lost 3 bases, with 13 bases spanning the gap. CDR3 size: 16 residues. The DNA of the CDR3 is TGTGCCAGCAGCTTAGATCGGGTAGGGGTAACAGATACGCAGTATTTT. It specifies CASSLDRVGVTDTQYF. Full variable domain (outside the CDR3, taken from reference TRBV11-2 and TRBJ2-3): EAGVAQSPRYKIIEKRQSVAFWCNPISGHATLYWYQQILGQGPKLLIQFQNNGVVDDSQLPKDRFSAERLKGVDSTLKIQPAKLEDSAVYLCASSLDRVGVTDTQYFGPGTRLTVL.

This clonotype was found many times. The chain uses TRBV7-8 and TRBJ2-7, with 12 nucleotides matching TRBD1. V lost 4 bases to trimming and J lost 3 bases; unmatched junction nucleotides: 4. CDR1 and CDR2 from the germline V gene are SGHVS and FQNEAQ. The CDR3 has 15 residues. Written as DNA, the CDR3 is TGTGCCAGCAGCTCGGGGACAGGGGGCTTCTACGAGCAGTACTTC. Translation: CASSSGTGGFYEQYF.

The CDR3 sequence: CASTRDFLLDEQFF. DNA of the CDR3: TGTGCCAGCACCCGGGACTTCCTCCTCGATGAGCAGTTCTTC. The V and J genes are TRBV12-3 or TRBV12-4 and TRBJ2-1, with D tentatively TRBD2 (6 bases). With 7 bases removed from V and 8 bases from J, the gap between germline ends came to 18 bases. The CDR3 runs to 14 residues.

The chain has TRBV7-2 and TRBJ2-3; D not certain. CDR3 size: 13 residues. Trimming took off 3 bases at V and 4 bases at J, with 8 bases between the two ends. CDR1 and CDR2 (germline): SGHTA, FQGNSA. The chain's CDR3 is CASSLPSSDTQYF. Here the CDR3 DNA reads TGTGCCAGCAGCTTGCCCTCCTCAGATACGCAGTATTTT.